This record concerns one T cell receptor (beta chain) sequence. The table lists this clonotype with many counts. Its antigen is not yet known. Within one base of it there is no much larger clone, and no base qualities were kept. The data are from a study of CD8 T cells in ankylosing spondylitis (dated by TCRdb to 2016 to 2017). In terms of the full investigation: The study profiled T cell receptor beta repertoires in healthy donors and ankylosing spondylitis patients to find disease-linked TCR variants. The full study cohort comprised 25 ankylosing spondylitis patients and 110 or so healthy donors. Peripheral blood was sampled, and synovial fluid was also collected from ankylosing spondylitis patients. The investigation overall reported the following: Some motif variants were previously reported in synovial fluid and blood of reactive arthritis patients, suggesting common disease-initiation mechanisms. The disease-linked clones showed a CD8+ phenotype and occurred at relatively low frequencies in peripheral blood. A TCR beta motif made up of eight highly homologous amino acid variants appeared to be characteristic of blood from ankylosing spondylitis patients. The disease-linked clones were reported as significantly enriched in matched synovial fluid samples from ankylosing spondylitis patients.

These reads were obtained on an Illumina HiSeq 2500. Quantitative 5'-RACE with molecular barcodes was the method used to prepare the TCR beta libraries. The source study handled its data this way. A new computational method based on a probabilistic model of VDJ rearrangement was used to identify disease-linked TCR variants. The public reads were reanalyzed by TCRdb: fastp trimming at Q25, MiXCR alignment, in-frame beta chains only. Duplicate CDR3 protein sequences are folded into a single record with the most common DNA and genes. None of the V and J calls come from the authors' own analysis; TCRdb made them. The sample yields 670,000 or so distinct CDR3 sequences; 15% to 20% were counted once. The top ten hold 19% of the sample. The sequence came from a male donor with ankylosing spondylitis. Sequencing was done on a sample of blood, either unsorted or a sorted T cell fraction (not recorded which).

The nucleotide sequence is TGCAGCGTTGCCCGGCAGGGGGGGTCCTACGAGCAGTACTTC. Translated, it gives CSVARQGGSYEQYF. The chain links TRBV29-1 with TRBJ2-7; the D gene is possibly TRBD1 or TRBD2, each agreeing over 7 bases. The CDR3 has 14 amino acids, counting the end cysteine and phenylalanine. Left in the record is the CDR3 DNA by itself, 42 bases read in frame from the first base. V is shortened by 4 bases, J by 1 base, and the region joining them spans 14 bases. Reading the germline V gene gives CDR1 SQVTM and CDR2 ANQGSEA.